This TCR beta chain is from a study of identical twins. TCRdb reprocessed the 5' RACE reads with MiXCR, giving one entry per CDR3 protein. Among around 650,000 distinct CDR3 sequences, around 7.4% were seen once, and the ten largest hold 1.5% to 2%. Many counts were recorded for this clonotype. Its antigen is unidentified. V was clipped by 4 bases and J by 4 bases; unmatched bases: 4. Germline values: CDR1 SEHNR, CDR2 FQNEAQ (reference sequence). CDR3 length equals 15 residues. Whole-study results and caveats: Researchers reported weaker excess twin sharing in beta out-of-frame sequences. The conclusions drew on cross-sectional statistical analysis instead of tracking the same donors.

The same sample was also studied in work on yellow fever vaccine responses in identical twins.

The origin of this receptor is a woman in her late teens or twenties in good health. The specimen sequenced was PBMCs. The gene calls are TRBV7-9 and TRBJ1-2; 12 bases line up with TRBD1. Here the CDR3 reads CASSSGQGASYGYTF. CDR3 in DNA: TGTGCCAGCAGCTCGGGACAGGGGGCGAGCTATGGCTACACCTTC.